This TCR beta chain was found in a study of shared clonotypes between healthy human individuals (dated by TCRdb to 2019 to 2021). For the wider study: The cohort comprised two women and a few men aged 18 to 49 years. Per donor, three plates each were used for CD4 naive and CD4 memory, two for CD8 naive, and one for CD8 memory. The study deeply sequenced blood TCR repertoires of five healthy adults to estimate repertoire size and the extent of clonotype sharing between individuals. Libraries were prepared and TCR repertoires were sequenced by different laboratories using diverse techniques, in order to increase sequencing depth and limit assay-specific biases. Per donor, leukapheresis produced somewhere between about 0.85 and 8.9 billion PBMCs. General findings and caveats noted by the study authors: Naive subsets generally had larger estimated clonotype richness than memory subsets. Sampling was restricted to blood, and TCR repertoires in tissue are likely to differ from TCR repertoires in blood. Because the study included only a small number of donors, the genetic and exposure-history diversity represented was limited. Pairwise subsampling indicated that sequencing depth was expected to affect the degree of clonotype sharing among donors. Even with the large sequencing depth, rarefaction of the sorted-subset datasets indicated that sequencing was incomplete. Clonotypes shared by all four sorted-subset donors showed higher generation probabilities than non-shared clonotypes. Around 5% of naive CD4, 3.5% of naive CD8, 2% to 2.5% of memory CD4, and approximately 0.39% of memory CD8 clonotypes were shared across a few donors.

The CDR3 covers 16 residues, taking in both the cysteine and the phenylalanine. Only the CDR3 DNA stays, 48 bases, in frame from base 1. Taken from the germline V gene (reference sequence), the CDR1 and CDR2 loops are MNHEY and SMNVEV. Cut back by 7 bases and 1 base, the V and J ends lie 16 bases apart. For the CD8 naive samples, CD45RO-negative cells were positively selected for CCR7, yielding a CD45RA+CCR7+ population from which TemRA cells were excluded. The donors were healthy, HIV-negative adults who had no recently reported acute infections or vaccinations. All donors were Caucasian adults living in Nashville, Tennessee, USA. Blood was obtained by leukapheresis, after which PBMCs were separated by Ficoll-Histopaque density gradient centrifugation and cryopreserved in liquid nitrogen vapor phase. Purity and quantity of every magnetically sorted T cell population were checked by analytical flow cytometry. From each sorted fraction, genomic DNA was isolated and quantified by UV absorbance on a Nanodrop 2000c.

This clone is a singleton in its sample. Its antigen is not yet known. No per-base quality is available; no much larger clone lies one base away. Using the deep immunoSEQ assay, multiplex PCR amplified TCR CDR3 regions from genomic DNA. For each cell subset, the extracted genomic DNA was distributed evenly across all wells of several immunoSEQ 96-well plates, and each plate served as one replicate. For sorted subsets, about 0.2 ug genomic DNA, equal to tens of thousands of T cell genomes, was loaded into each replicate PCR. Purified libraries were measured with a Qubit 3.0 fluorometer, size-checked on a Bioanalyzer 2100, and measured again with the KAPA Library Quantification kit. Each immunoSEQ 96-well plate was sequenced on its own single-read 150-cycle Illumina NextSeq 550 flow cell. The paper's data handling went like this. Because the immunoSEQ output included only junctional sequences and no quality scores, the filtering could not be the same as the filtering used for full-length reads. Sequences were annotated with PyIR, a Python wrapper for IgBLAST v1.9, and V/J genes and CDR3 were assigned using IMGT germline references. Reads were removed for weak V/J assignments (E-value above 1e-6), missing CDR3, stop codons, out-of-frame junctions, or ambiguous translated residues. V3J clonotypes were defined as sequences sharing an identical inferred V gene, J gene, and CDR3 amino acid sequence. To compute the percentage overlap between repertoires, the number of shared unique clonotypes was divided by the size of the smaller repertoire. RTK rarefaction, the Chao1 estimator, and Recon v2.1 estimates of unobserved clonotypes were used to assess repertoire richness. Generation probabilities were computed with OLGA for all TCRbeta clonotypes obtained by the gDNA method from several donors. What TCRdb holds here is the immuneACCESS table cut down to in-frame rearrangements. Part of the clones is not present; checked against another copy, under half of the missing clones reflect an unresolved V gene, and the others are unexplained. That table gives V, J and clone size, and the DNA gave D and trimming. In all, the sample holds about 700,000 clones, and 92% of those were seen once. The top ten clones comprise approximately 22% of the sample.

The rearranged segments are TRBV27 and TRBJ2-2; TRBD1 is a weak D gene call, 6 bases matching. The clonotype comes from a man aged 25-40 years in good health. Specimen: naive CD8+ T cells sorted from blood. The sample's cell subset or site, from its label and the paper: CD45RA+CCR7+. The DNA sequence reads TGTGCCAGCACCCACTTGGACAGTCAGAACACCGGGGAGCTGTTTTTT. It translates as CASTHLDSQNTGELFF.